What follows are 19 T cell receptor beta chains derived from one specimen sequenced in a study of blood T cell repertoires in COVID-19. TCRdb keeps only in-frame clones here, not all; method: immunoSEQ multiplex PCR. In the table there are roughly 91,000 clones, more than 75% of which are singletons. Sequencing input: peripheral blood. The origin of the receptors is a woman of 80 years or more with acute or convalescent COVID-19.

The chain recombines TRBV19 with TRBJ1-3; 8 nucleotides line up with TRBD1. This CDR3 has 14 residues. From germline, CDR1 is LNHDA and CDR2 SQIVND (reference sequence). J gave up 4 bases and V 5 bases, and 4 bases lay outside the gene matches. The CDR3, as DNA: TGTGCCAGTAGTGACAGGGGTCAAGGAAACACCATATATTTT. As protein: CASSDRGQGNTIYF.

The rearrangement uses TRBV7-9 and TRBJ2-5, with TRBD1 identical over 8 bases. V was clipped by 10 bases and J by 5 bases; unmatched bases: 9. Germline V lookup: CDR1 SEHNR, CDR2 FQNEAQ (reference sequence). CDR3 size: 13 residues. The CDR3 sequence: CATGTGIWETQYF. Written as DNA, the CDR3 is TGTGCCACCGGGACAGGAATTTGGGAGACCCAGTACTTC.

The chain couples TRBV5-1 to TRBJ2-3, with a tentative D call TRBD2 (5 bases). The germline gives CDR1 SGHRS, CDR2 YFSETQ. The CDR3 is 14 residues long. The ends were cut back, 6 bases at V and 4 bases at J, with 15 bases in the middle. The CDR3 sequence is CASTNTGGADTQYF. DNA of the CDR3: TGCGCCAGCACCAACACCGGAGGTGCAGATACGCAGTATTTT.

This chain links TRBV15 with TRBJ2-7, with 8 bases that match TRBD2. Trimming cost V 0 bases and J 7 bases; bases outside gene matches: 5. The germline CDR1 and CDR2 sequences are LNHNV and YYDKDF (reference sequence). The CDR3 has 14 residues. The CDR3 bases are TGTGCCACCAGCAGAGATCGCGCTAGCGGGGAGCAGTACTTC. Its protein product is CATSRDRASGEQYF.

This clone was recorded only once. The chain carries TRBV30 and TRBJ2-7; 10 nucleotides agree with TRBD2. Germline lookup yields CDR1 GTSNPN and CDR2 SVGIG (reference sequence). The CDR3 spans 19 residues. Trimming at V came to 0 bases and at J to 2 bases, leaving 16 bases not matched to a gene. CDR3 nucleotides: TGTGCCTGGAGTGTACCCTGTCTAGCGGGGGCCCACATTACCTACGAGCAGTACTTC. Its protein product is CAWSVPCLAGAHITYEQYF.

The chain uses TRBV2 and TRBJ2-2; the match to TRBD1 covers 8 bases. V was clipped by 11 bases and J by 5 bases; unmatched bases: 13. Per the germline V gene, CDR1 is SNHLY and CDR2 is FYNNEI. This CDR3 region has 15 residues. The CDR3 nucleotides are TGTGCCCTCGCACGCAGGCAGGGGGCGACCGGGGAGCTGTTTTTT. Translation gives CALARRQGATGELFF.

V is TRBV10-3 and J is TRBJ1-5, with D uncertain. Trimming removed 2 bases at V and 8 bases at J, with 7 bases between. This CDR3 spans 12 amino acids. In germline, CDR1 is ENHRY, CDR2 SYGVKD. CDR3 coding DNA: TGTGCCATCAGTGAGCCCGGGAAGCCCCAGCATTTT. This translates into CAISEPGKPQHF.

The V gene is TRBV23-1, the J gene TRBJ2-3; D unclear. TRBV23-1 is treated as an ORF (open reading frame) with a function not yet certain. Trimming pared 6 bases from V and 0 bases from J, leaving 19 bases between. The CDR3 is made up of 17 amino acids. This CDR3 reads CASSPPPRGDSTDTQYF. CDR3 nucleotides: TGCGCCAGCAGCCCTCCCCCACGAGGAGATAGCACAGATACGCAGTATTTT.

V gene TRBV6-5 combines with J gene TRBJ1-3; 8 bases match TRBD1. Germline V gene sequence: CDR1 MNHEY, CDR2 SVGAGI. The CDR3 sequence is 14 residues long. The V and J ends lost 8 bases and 0 bases, in that order; junction bases with no gene match: 3. The CDR3 is CASEDRDSGNTIYF. The CDR3 nucleotides are TGTGCCAGCGAGGACAGGGACTCTGGAAACACCATATATTTT.

Only one count was recorded for this clone. This chain uses TRBV7-2 with TRBJ2-7, with 7 nucleotides matching TRBD2. This CDR3 has 17 amino acids. Trimming took 4 bases from V and 2 from J; bases not matched to a gene: 14. Germline V gene data show CDR1 as SGHTA and CDR2 as FQGNSA. CDR3 sequence (DNA): TGTGCCAGCAGCTCAAGGGCTAGCGGTACTCAGGCCTACGAGCAGTACTTC. Protein sequence: CASSSRASGTQAYEQYF.

V gene TRBV5-1 combines with J gene TRBJ2-7, with 7 nucleotides matching TRBD1. Germline CDR1 reads SGHRS; CDR2 reads YFSETQ. The CDR3 sequence is 15 residues long. V lost 4 bases and J lost 0; bases outside the gene matches: 7. The CDR3 coding sequence is TGCGCCAGCAGCCCCGGACAGGTCTCCTCCTACGAGCAGTACTTC. Amino acid sequence: CASSPGQVSSYEQYF.

The CDR3 nucleotides are TGTGCCAGCGGGATTGTTACAAGCGGACCCTACGAGCAGTACTTC. Protein product: CASGIVTSGPYEQYF. The V call is TRBV6-5, the J call TRBJ2-7, with D possibly matching TRBD2 (5 bases). The CDR3 has 15 amino acids. V lost 8 bases, J lost 2 bases, and 19 bases lay in between. Per germline, CDR1 MNHEY and CDR2 SVGAGI.

This chain uses TRBV11-2 with TRBJ2-1; 10 bases match TRBD2. The ends lost 5 bases at V and 6 bases at J; junction bases unmatched: 16. CDR3 length: 18 residues. The germline V gene encodes CDR1 SGHAT and CDR2 FQNNGV. The CDR3 sequence: CASSTVPGLARHSNEQFF. The CDR3 coding sequence is TGTGCCAGCAGCACAGTCCCGGGACTAGCGAGGCATAGCAATGAGCAGTTCTTC.

The CDR3 loop reads CASTSRGQGTGYTF. Here the CDR3 DNA reads TGTGCCAGTACCTCTAGGGGACAGGGGACTGGCTACACCTTC. V usage is TRBV19 and J usage is TRBJ1-2; 10 bases are shared with TRBD1. CDR1 is LNHDA, CDR2 SQIVND, per germline (reference sequence). This CDR3 is built from 14 residues. The trim removed 7 bases at V and 7 bases at J, leaving 9 bases unmatched.

This rearrangement joins TRBV21-1 to TRBJ2-3; the D call TRBD2 from the table was never checked on the DNA. TRBV21-1 is an annotated pseudogene. The CDR3 is 16 residues long. The CDR3 reads CASSPRLAGPQDTQYF. DNA for the CDR3: TGTGCCAGCAGCCCTCGACTAGCGGGACCCCAGGATACGCAGTATTTT.

V is TRBV19 and J is TRBJ1-5; D unresolved. V lost 6 bases and J lost 5, with 8 bases in between. CDR1 is LNHDA, CDR2 SQIVND, per germline (reference sequence). CDR3 length: 12 residues. The CDR3 spells CASRALDQPQHF. The CDR3 DNA reads TGTGCCAGTAGAGCTCTCGATCAGCCCCAGCATTTT.

The chain uses TRBV11-2 and TRBJ2-1; TRBD2 aligns across 8 bases. This CDR3 is 15 amino acids long. Germline V gene sequence: CDR1 SGHAT, CDR2 FQNNGV. The junction had 8 bases not matched to a gene; V was cut back by 7 bases and J by 3 bases. Here the CDR3 reads CASTFRAGDYNEQFF. The CDR3 nucleotides are TGTGCCAGCACCTTTAGAGCGGGAGACTACAATGAGCAGTTCTTC. The full variable domain, with the rest looked up from reference TRBV11-2 and TRBJ2-1, is EAGVAQSPRYKIIEKRQSVAFWCNPISGHATLYWYQQILGQGPKLLIQFQNNGVVDDSQLPKDRFSAERLKGVDSTLKIQPAKLEDSAVYLCASTFRAGDYNEQFFGPGTRLTVL.

The CDR3 region is CAISETTGELFF. The DNA of the CDR3 is TGTGCCATCAGTGAGACTACCGGGGAGCTGTTTTTT. The J gene is TRBJ2-2, the V gene TRBV10-3; D ambiguous. The CDR3 sequence is 12 residues long. The V and J ends lost 2 bases and 5 bases respectively, with 3 bases between them. Germline CDR1 and CDR2: ENHRY and SYGVKD.

The chain employs TRBV5-8 and TRBJ2-5; 11 positions agree with TRBD1. Trimming at V came to 3 bases and at J to 5 bases, leaving 6 bases not matched to a gene. The germline V gene encodes CDR1 SGHTS and CDR2 YDEGEE. The CDR3 has 15 amino acids. CDR3 sequence reads: CASSSRTGGEETQYF. The CDR3 DNA is TGTGCCAGCAGCTCAAGGACAGGGGGCGAGGAGACCCAGTACTTC.